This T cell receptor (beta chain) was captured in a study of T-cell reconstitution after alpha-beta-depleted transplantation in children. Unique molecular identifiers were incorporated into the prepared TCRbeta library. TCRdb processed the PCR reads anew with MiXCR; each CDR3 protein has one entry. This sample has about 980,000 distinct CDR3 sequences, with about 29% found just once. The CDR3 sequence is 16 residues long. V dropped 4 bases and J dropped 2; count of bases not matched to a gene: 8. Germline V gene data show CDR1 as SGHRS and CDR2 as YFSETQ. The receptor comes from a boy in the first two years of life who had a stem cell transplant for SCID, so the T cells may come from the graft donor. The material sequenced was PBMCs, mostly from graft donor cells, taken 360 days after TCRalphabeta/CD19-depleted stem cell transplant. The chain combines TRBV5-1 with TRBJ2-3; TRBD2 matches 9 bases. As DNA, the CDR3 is TGCGCCAGCAGCATATCTAGCGGGGCCCTCACAGATACGCAGTATTTT. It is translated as CASSISSGALTDTQYF.